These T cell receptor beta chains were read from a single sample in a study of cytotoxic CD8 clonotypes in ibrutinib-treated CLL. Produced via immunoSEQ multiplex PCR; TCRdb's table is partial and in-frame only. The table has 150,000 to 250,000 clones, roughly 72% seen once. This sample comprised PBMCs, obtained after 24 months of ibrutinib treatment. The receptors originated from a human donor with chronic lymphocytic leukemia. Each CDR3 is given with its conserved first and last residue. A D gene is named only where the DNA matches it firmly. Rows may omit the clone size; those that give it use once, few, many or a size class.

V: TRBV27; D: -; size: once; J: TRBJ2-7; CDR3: CASRETKTSYEQYF; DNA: TGTGCCAGCAGAGAGACAAAGACCTCCTACGAGCAGTACTTC
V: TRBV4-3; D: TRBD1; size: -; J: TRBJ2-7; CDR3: CASSQSTGANYEQYF; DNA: TGCGCCAGCAGCCAATCAACAGGGGCGAACTACGAGCAGTACTTC
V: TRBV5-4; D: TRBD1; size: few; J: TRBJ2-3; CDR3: CASSLAGRGRPDTQYF; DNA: TGTGCCAGCAGCTTGGCGGGCAGGGGGCGCCCAGATACGCAGTATTTT
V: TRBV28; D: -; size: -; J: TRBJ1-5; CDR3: CASSPNQPQHF; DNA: TGTGCCAGCAGCCCCAATCAGCCCCAGCATTTT
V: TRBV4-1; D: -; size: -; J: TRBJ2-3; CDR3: CASSPSRQTSGTDTQYF; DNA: TGCGCCAGCAGCCCAAGCAGACAGACCTCCGGCACAGATACGCAGTATTTT
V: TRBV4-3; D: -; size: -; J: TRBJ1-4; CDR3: CASSQDRRQGSEKLFF; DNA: TGCGCCAGCAGCCAAGATCGGCGCCAGGGAAGTGAAAAACTGTTTTTT
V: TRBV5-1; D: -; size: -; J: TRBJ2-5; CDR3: CASSLSQPQETQYF; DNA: TGCGCCAGCAGCTTGTCACAACCCCAAGAGACCCAGTACTTC
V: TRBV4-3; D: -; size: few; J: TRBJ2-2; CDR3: CASSQEFGNTGELFF; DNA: TGCGCCAGCAGCCAAGAATTCGGAAACACCGGGGAGCTGTTTTTT
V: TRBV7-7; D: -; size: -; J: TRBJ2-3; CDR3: CASSLGIGSTDTQYF; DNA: TGTGCCAGCAGCTTAGGCATCGGTAGCACAGATACGCAGTATTTT
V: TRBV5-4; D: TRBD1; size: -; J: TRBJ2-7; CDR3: CASRHFTGGVYEQYF; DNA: TGTGCCAGCAGGCATTTTACAGGGGGCGTCTACGAGCAGTACTTC
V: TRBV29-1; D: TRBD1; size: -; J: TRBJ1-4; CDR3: CSTAETGTNEKLFF; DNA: TGCAGCACAGCGGAGACAGGGACTAATGAAAAACTGTTTTTT
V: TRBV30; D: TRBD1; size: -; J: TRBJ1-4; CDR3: CAWSPDRGNEKLFF; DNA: TGTGCCTGGAGTCCGGACAGGGGGAATGAAAAACTGTTTTTT
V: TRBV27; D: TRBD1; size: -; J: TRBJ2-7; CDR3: CASSFGQGISYEQYF; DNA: TGTGCCAGCAGTTTCGGACAGGGCATATCCTACGAGCAGTACTTC
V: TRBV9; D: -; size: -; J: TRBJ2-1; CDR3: CASSTSSVLYNEQFF; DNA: TGTGCCAGCAGCACCTCGAGCGTGTTATACAATGAGCAGTTCTTC
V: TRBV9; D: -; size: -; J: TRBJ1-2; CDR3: CASSPDINYGYTF; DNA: TGTGCCAGCAGCCCCGATATTAACTATGGCTACACCTTC
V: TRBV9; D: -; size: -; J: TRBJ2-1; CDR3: CASSVEEDPWDEQFF; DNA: TGTGCCAGCAGCGTAGAGGAGGATCCGTGGGATGAGCAGTTCTTC
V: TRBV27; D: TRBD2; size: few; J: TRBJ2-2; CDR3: CASSLPSTSGSTGELFF; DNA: TGTGCCAGCAGTCTCCCCTCGACTAGCGGGAGTACCGGGGAGCTGTTTTTT
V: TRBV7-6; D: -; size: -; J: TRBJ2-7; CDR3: CASSRSPVGSYEQYF; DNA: TGTGCCAGCAGCCGGAGCCCAGTCGGGTCCTACGAGCAGTACTTC
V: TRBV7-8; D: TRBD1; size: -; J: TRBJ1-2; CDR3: CASSLWTGVDYGYTF; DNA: TGTGCCAGCAGCTTATGGACAGGGGTTGACTATGGCTACACCTTC
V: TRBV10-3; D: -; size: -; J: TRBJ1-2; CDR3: CAISEGRLGPKGYTF; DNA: TGTGCCATCAGTGAAGGTCGCCTGGGCCCCAAGGGCTACACCTTC
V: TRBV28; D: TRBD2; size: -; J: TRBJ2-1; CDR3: CASRTPGLALYNEQFF; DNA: TGTGCCAGCAGAACACCGGGACTAGCGCTTTACAATGAGCAGTTCTTC
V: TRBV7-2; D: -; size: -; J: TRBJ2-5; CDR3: CASSLEWQGETQYF; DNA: TGTGCCAGCAGCTTAGAGTGGCAGGGCGAGACCCAGTACTTC
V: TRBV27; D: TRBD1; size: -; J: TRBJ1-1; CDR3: CASSAARGATTEAFF; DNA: TGTGCCAGCAGTGCAGCCAGGGGGGCAACCACTGAAGCTTTCTTT
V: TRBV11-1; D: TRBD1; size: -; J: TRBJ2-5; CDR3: CASSLFRTGGETQYF; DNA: TGTGCCAGCAGCTTATTTCGGACAGGTGGGGAGACCCAGTACTTC
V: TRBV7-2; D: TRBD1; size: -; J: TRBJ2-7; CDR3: CASSPSPGQGYEQYF; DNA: TGTGCCAGCAGCCCCTCCCCGGGACAGGGCTACGAGCAGTACTTC
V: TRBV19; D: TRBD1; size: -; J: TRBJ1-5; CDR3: CASTRDRGNQPQHF; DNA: TGTGCCAGTACCCGGGACAGGGGCAATCAGCCCCAGCATTTT
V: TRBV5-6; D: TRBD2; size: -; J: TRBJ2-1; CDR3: CASSRFAGGIYNEQFF; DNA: TGTGCCAGCAGCCGGTTTGCGGGAGGGATCTACAATGAGCAGTTCTTC
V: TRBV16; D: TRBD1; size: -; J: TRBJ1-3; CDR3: CASSQSGTAGNTIYF; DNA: TGTGCCAGCAGCCAATCTGGGACAGCTGGAAACACCATATATTTT
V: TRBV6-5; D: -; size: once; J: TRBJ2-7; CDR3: CASSRVLTTYEQYF; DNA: TGTGCCAGCAGTCGAGTCCTTACTACCTACGAGCAGTACTTC
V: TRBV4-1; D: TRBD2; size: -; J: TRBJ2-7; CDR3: CASSRGTSSYEQYF; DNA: TGCGCCAGCAGCCGCGGGACTAGCAGCTACGAGCAGTACTTC
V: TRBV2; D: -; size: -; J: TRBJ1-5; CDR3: CASSLQGGNQPQHF; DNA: TGTGCCAGCAGTCTTCAGGGTGGCAATCAGCCCCAGCATTTT
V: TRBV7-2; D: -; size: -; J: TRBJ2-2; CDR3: CASSLAADGELFF; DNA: TGTGCCAGCAGCTTAGCGGCCGATGGGGAGCTGTTTTTT
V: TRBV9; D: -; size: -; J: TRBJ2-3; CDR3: CASSVGGASTDTQYF; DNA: TGTGCCAGCAGCGTAGGCGGGGCCAGCACAGATACGCAGTATTTT
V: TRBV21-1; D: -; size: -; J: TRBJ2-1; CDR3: CASSKPQRESGNEQFF; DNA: TGTGCCAGCAGCAAACCCCAGCGGGAGTCAGGCAATGAGCAGTTCTTC
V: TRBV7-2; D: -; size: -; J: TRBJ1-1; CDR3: CASSLVENTEAFF; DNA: TGTGCCAGCAGCTTAGTAGAGAACACTGAAGCTTTCTTT
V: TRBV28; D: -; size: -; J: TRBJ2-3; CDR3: CASSLLPDTQYF; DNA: TGTGCCAGCAGCCTACTCCCAGATACGCAGTATTTT
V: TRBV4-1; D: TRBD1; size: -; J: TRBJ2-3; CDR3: CASSQPGQGFGDTQYF; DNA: TGCGCCAGCAGCCAGCCGGGACAGGGATTCGGAGATACGCAGTATTTT